This is a list of T cell receptor beta chains from one sample in a study of cytomegalovirus exposure and HLA in healthy donors. TCRdb keeps only in-frame clones here, not all; method: immunoSEQ multiplex PCR. Found here are fewer than 200,000 clones, approximately 80% of them singletons; the top ten hold approximately 0.8%. The sequenced material came from PBMCs. The receptor set was obtained from a woman aged 18-30 years in good health and CMV-seronegative. Each CDR3 is given with its conserved first and last residue. Fields, in order: D gene, J gene, V gene, clone size, CDR3 DNA, CDR3 protein. A D gene is named only where the DNA matches it firmly. Expanded clones get a size class; other rows say once, few or many, or leave the size out.

>TRBD1|TRBJ1-1|TRBV18|NA
TGTGCCAGCTCACCGACAGGGGGGAACACTGAAGCTTTCTTT
CASSPTGGNTEAFF
>NA|TRBJ1-5|TRBV11-2|NA
TGTGCCAGCAGCGCGACAGGAGGCAATCAGCCCCAGCATTTT
CASSATGGNQPQHF
>NA|TRBJ2-2|TRBV19|NA
TGTGCCAGTAGTATAACCACAGAGACCGGGGAGCTGTTTTTT
CASSITTETGELFF
>TRBD2|TRBJ2-3|TRBV6-1|NA
TGTGCCAGCAGTGTACTAGCGGGAGGTTCAGATACGCAGTATTTT
CASSVLAGGSDTQYF
>TRBD2|TRBJ2-5|TRBV29-1|NA
TGCAGCGTTGTGATAGCGGGAGAGACCCAGTACTTC
CSVVIAGETQYF
>TRBD1|TRBJ2-4|TRBV6-5|NA
TGTGCCAGCAGTCACAGGGGTTTCAAAAACATTCAGTACTTC
CASSHRGFKNIQYF
>TRBD2|TRBJ2-5|TRBV5-1|NA
TGCGCCAGCAGCCCAGGGACTAGCGGTGAAGAGACCCAGTACTTC
CASSPGTSGEETQYF
>TRBD2|TRBJ2-7|TRBV5-1|once
TGCGCCAGCAGCTTGACCGGGACTAGTTTCTACGAGCAGTACTTC
CASSLTGTSFYEQYF
>NA|TRBJ2-7|TRBV14|NA
TGTGCCAGCAGCCAAGATACAGGGTCGAGCTCCTACGAGCAGTACTTC
CASSQDTGSSSYEQYF
>NA|TRBJ2-5|TRBV20-1|NA
TGCAGTGCTAGGAGGGAGGAGACCCAGTACTTC
CSARREETQYF
>TRBD2|TRBJ2-7|TRBV28|once
TGTGCCAGCAGTTTACAAGGACTAGCGGGAGTAGTGGACGAGCAGTACTTC
CASSLQGLAGVVDEQYF
>NA|TRBJ2-1|TRBV4-3|NA
TGCGCCAGCAGCCAAGATTACGCGGGGGCTTACAATGAGCAGTTCTTC
CASSQDYAGAYNEQFF
>NA|TRBJ2-6|TRBV25-1|few
TGTGCCAGCACTGTCTCTGGGGCCAACGTCCTGACTTTC
CASTVSGANVLTF